These T cell receptor beta chains were read from a single sample in a study of blood T cells in healthy people across ages. TCRdb passed the 5' RACE reads through MiXCR, listing each CDR3 protein once. The sample comprises roughly 1 million distinct CDR3 sequences, under 30% of which are singletons, and around 0.7% rests with the top ten. This sample was also put to use in a study of T cells of mothers and their children.

Sequenced material: blood. The receptors derive from a girl aged 2 to 10 in good health. CDR3s include the opening cysteine and the closing phenylalanine or tryptophan.

v_call	j_call	cdr3_length	cdr3_aa
TRBV12-3/TRBV12-4	TRBJ2-5	14	CASRATSGGTVGYF
TRBV4-3	.	15	CASSLTQGTLYEQYF
TRBV5-1	TRBJ2-1	16	CASSLDSGSSYNEQFF
TRBV19	.	12	CASSIDVREQFF
TRBV29-1	TRBJ1-4	13	CSVVTWPDEKLFF
TRBV29-1	TRBJ1-1	12	CSALTGGNEAFF
TRBV6-1	TRBJ1-2	14	CASRTETGANGYTF
TRBV3-1	TRBJ2-1	15	CASSQVLTGVNEQFF
TRBV20-1	.	12	CSASGPNNEQFF
TRBV29-1	TRBJ2-5	13	CSVEQVLLETQYF
TRBV6-1	TRBJ2-7	15	CASSGGQGGPYEQYF
TRBV12-3/TRBV12-4	TRBJ2-4	14	CASSHRGLPDIQYF
TRBV4-1	TRBJ2-2	15	CASSQDGKGSGELFF
TRBV12-3/TRBV12-4	TRBJ1-5	13	CASKPSNDQPQHF
TRBV7-2	TRBJ1-2	14	CASSLAPGLYGYTF
TRBV12-3/TRBV12-4	TRBJ2-3	14	CASNLGAETDTQYF
TRBV9	TRBJ1-4	16	CASSEGPRAGSEKLFF
TRBV29-1	TRBJ1-2	11	CSVGEGGGYTF
TRBV3-1	TRBJ1-2	16	CASSHNIQTGVYGYTF
TRBV4-1	TRBJ2-7	15	CASSPVADSSYEQYF
TRBV12-3/TRBV12-4	TRBJ1-1	14	CASSLNQLNTEAFF
TRBV10-3	.	13	CAISGVEGNEQFF
TRBV12-3/TRBV12-4	TRBJ2-1	12	CASSFGGTTGFF
TRBV3-1	TRBJ2-4	16	CASSLLGDRHQNIQYF
TRBV7-9	TRBJ1-3	12	CASSYLNYTIYF